This T cell receptor (beta chain) was sequenced during a study of shared clonotypes between healthy human individuals. Broader study findings: An effect of sequencing depth on clonotype sharing among donors was expected. When compared with the clonotypes that were shared by all four sorted-subset donors, the non-shared clonotypes turned out to have lower generation probabilities.

This CDR3 has 22 amino acids. CDR1 and CDR2 from the germline V gene are LNHDA and SQIVND (reference sequence). The ends were cut back, 5 bases at V and 7 bases at J, with 39 bases in the middle. The split of CD4+ cells yielded CD45RA+ naive and CD45RA-negative memory subsets. Notes on this clone: Its target is not known.

At deep level, the assay was performed. Some clones are missing from TCRdb's copy, which holds only in-frame ones; the method was immunoSEQ multiplex PCR. This sample has about 610,000 clones; 97% occur once, and the top ten carry 0.045% to 0.07%. The sequenced sample consisted of naive CD4+ T cells sorted from blood. Subset denoted: CD45RA+ positively selected. The V gene is TRBV19, the J gene TRBJ2-1, with D perhaps TRBD2 (6 bases). This sequence was found in a young woman in good health. CDR3 loop: CASSFRDFLQRPGRLGINEQFF. DNA of the CDR3: TGTGCCAGTAGTTTCCGGGACTTTCTTCAGAGGCCCGGCCGGCTTGGCATTAATGAGCAGTTCTTC.